This is a list of T cell receptor beta chains from one sample in a study of cytomegalovirus exposure and HLA in healthy donors. Sequencing was performed with immunoSEQ multiplex PCR; in TCRdb, only in-frame clones are kept and a portion is missing. The sample carries over 200,000 clones, roughly 88% recorded once. Material for sequencing was PBMCs. These receptors came from a woman younger than 35 in good health and CMV-seronegative. CDR3s include the opening cysteine and the closing phenylalanine or tryptophan. A D gene is named only where the DNA matches it firmly. Expanded clones get a size class; other rows say once, few or many, or leave the size out.

J: TRBJ2-1; D: TRBD2; size: .; V: TRBV27; length: 15; DNA: TGTGCCAGCAGTTTTCTGACTAGCCGCTACAATGAGCAGTTCTTC; CDR3: CASSFLTSRYNEQFF
J: TRBJ1-1; D: .; size: few; V: TRBV9; length: 13; DNA: TGTGCCAGCAGCGCAGCAGGGAACACTGAAGCTTTCTTT; CDR3: CASSAAGNTEAFF
J: TRBJ2-1; D: .; size: .; V: TRBV27; length: 14; DNA: TGTGCCAGCAGTCTTAGCGGCTCCTACAATGAGCAGTTCTTC; CDR3: CASSLSGSYNEQFF
J: TRBJ2-7; D: TRBD1; size: .; V: TRBV2; length: 15; DNA: TGTGCCAGCAGTGAGTTGGCAGGGGGCAACGACGAGCAGTACTTC; CDR3: CASSELAGGNDEQYF
J: TRBJ1-2; D: .; size: .; V: TRBV28; length: 10; DNA: TGTGCCAGCAGGAGGACTTTCTACACCTTC; CDR3: CASRRTFYTF
J: TRBJ2-3; D: TRBD2; size: .; V: TRBV4-3; length: 18; DNA: TGCGCCAGCAGCCATCGTCTAGCGGGAGGGCCTAGCACAGATACGCAGTATTTT; CDR3: CASSHRLAGGPSTDTQYF
J: TRBJ2-1; D: TRBD2; size: few; V: TRBV6-4; length: 15; DNA: TGTGCCAGCAGTGGGACTAGCGGGACGAGCAATGAGCAGTTCTTC; CDR3: CASSGTSGTSNEQFF
J: TRBJ1-5; D: .; size: few; V: TRBV6-5; length: 14; DNA: TGTGCCAGCAGCCTTAGACATACCAATCAGCCCCAGCATTTT; CDR3: CASSLRHTNQPQHF
J: TRBJ2-1; D: .; size: once; V: TRBV5-4; length: 16; DNA: TGTGCCAGCAGCTTGCCGCGGGATCTCTTTTACAATGAGCAGTTCTTC; CDR3: CASSLPRDLFYNEQFF
J: TRBJ2-7; D: .; size: .; V: TRBV7-2; length: 14; DNA: TGTGCCAGCAGCCCCGAGCGTGGAATCTACGAGCAGTACTTC; CDR3: CASSPERGIYEQYF
J: TRBJ2-1; D: .; size: .; V: TRBV7-9; length: 11; DNA: TGTGCCAGCAGCTTATCGGATGAGCAGTTCTTC; CDR3: CASSLSDEQFF
J: TRBJ2-2; D: .; size: .; V: TRBV5-1; length: 15; DNA: TGCGCCAGCAGCCTCGACAGAGCTCGGACCGGGGAGCTGTTTTTT; CDR3: CASSLDRARTGELFF
J: TRBJ2-7; D: TRBD2; size: .; V: TRBV5-6; length: 15; DNA: TGTGCCAGCAGCTTGGGCGCTAGCGGGATATACGAGCAGTACTTC; CDR3: CASSLGASGIYEQYF
J: TRBJ2-2; D: TRBD1; size: .; V: TRBV27; length: 14; DNA: TGTGCCAGCAGTCGGGACAGGGACACCGGGGAGCTGTTTTTT; CDR3: CASSRDRDTGELFF
J: TRBJ2-3; D: TRBD2; size: once; V: TRBV7-2; length: 15; DNA: TGTGCCAGCAGCATAGCGGGAGGGCGCACAGATACGCAGTATTTT; CDR3: CASSIAGGRTDTQYF
J: TRBJ2-6; D: TRBD1; size: .; V: TRBV7-9; length: 16; DNA: TGTGCCAGCAGCCTGGAAAGGGGGCTCGGGGCCAACGTCCTGACTTTC; CDR3: CASSLERGLGANVLTF
J: TRBJ2-1; D: TRBD1; size: .; V: TRBV28; length: 16; DNA: TGTGCCAGCAGTTTTAGCCGGGGACAGGGTAGGCATGAGCAGTTCTTC; CDR3: CASSFSRGQGRHEQFF
J: TRBJ2-3; D: .; size: .; V: TRBV2; length: 13; DNA: TGTGCCAGCAGTGCTCAGGGGTCGGATACGCAGTATTTT; CDR3: CASSAQGSDTQYF
J: TRBJ2-6; D: .; size: once; V: TRBV27; length: 17; DNA: TGTGCCAGCAGTGTGCGGCGACTGGACACTGGGGCCAACGTCCTGACTTTC; CDR3: CASSVRRLDTGANVLTF
J: TRBJ2-5; D: .; size: .; V: TRBV28; length: 12; DNA: TGTGCCAGCAGTTCTACGAGAGAGACCCAGTACTTC; CDR3: CASSSTRETQYF
J: TRBJ1-1; D: .; size: .; V: TRBV6-5; length: 14; DNA: TGTGCCAGCAGTTACTCGCAGGGGAGCACTGAAGCTTTCTTT; CDR3: CASSYSQGSTEAFF
J: TRBJ2-7; D: .; size: .; V: TRBV4-2; length: 15; DNA: TGTGCCAGCAGCCAAGTCCTTAGCGGCCGAGACGAGCAGTACTTC; CDR3: CASSQVLSGRDEQYF
J: TRBJ1-2; D: TRBD1; size: .; V: TRBV28; length: 15; DNA: TGTGCCAGCAGATTAGGGCCTACAGGGGTGGATGGCTACACCTTC; CDR3: CASRLGPTGVDGYTF
J: TRBJ2-7; D: .; size: few; V: TRBV19; length: 12; DNA: TGTGCCAGTAGTACCCCTCCAGGGGAGCAGTACTTC; CDR3: CASSTPPGEQYF